This is a list of T cell receptor beta chains from one sample in a study of CD8 T cells in Susac syndrome. A single record per CDR3 protein comes from TCRdb applying MiXCR to the immunoSEQ multiplex PCR reads. Here the sample spans 95,000 or so distinct CDR3 sequences, about 93% being singletons. The sequencing input was CD8+ T cells from PBMCs. These receptors originate from a human donor in good health. Each CDR3 is given with its conserved first and last residue. The D gene is left open where the match is weak. Not all rows give a size; the values are once, few, many and, for expanded clones, a class.

j_call: TRBJ2-7; clone_size: .; d_call: .; v_call: TRBV19; cdr3_nt: TGTGCCAGTAGAGTTTCGGCGGCGCAACAGGAGCAGTACTTC; cdr3_aa: CASRVSAAQQEQYF
j_call: TRBJ2-3; clone_size: .; d_call: .; v_call: TRBV14; cdr3_nt: TGTGCCAGCAGCCAAGATGGGTTGGATACGCAGTATTTT; cdr3_aa: CASSQDGLDTQYF
j_call: TRBJ1-1; clone_size: .; d_call: .; v_call: TRBV5-1; cdr3_nt: TGCGCCAGCAGCTTAACAGGCTTGACTGAAGCTTTCTTT; cdr3_aa: CASSLTGLTEAFF
j_call: TRBJ1-5; clone_size: .; d_call: .; v_call: TRBV10-2; cdr3_nt: TGCGCCAGCAGTGAGTCATCAGGGCACAGCAATCAGCCCCAGCATTTT; cdr3_aa: CASSESSGHSNQPQHF
j_call: TRBJ2-1; clone_size: once; d_call: TRBD1; v_call: TRBV6-1; cdr3_nt: TGTGCCAGCAGCCCGGGACAGACCCCCTACAATGAGCAGTTCTTC; cdr3_aa: CASSPGQTPYNEQFF
j_call: TRBJ1-4; clone_size: .; d_call: .; v_call: TRBV6-6; cdr3_nt: TGTGCCAGCAGTTACAACAGCCTTCCAACTAATGAAAAACTGTTTTTT; cdr3_aa: CASSYNSLPTNEKLFF
j_call: TRBJ1-1; clone_size: .; d_call: .; v_call: TRBV4-1; cdr3_nt: TGCGCCAGCAGCCACGCTCGGGCAGAAAACACTGAAGCTTTCTTT; cdr3_aa: CASSHARAENTEAFF
j_call: TRBJ1-2; clone_size: once; d_call: .; v_call: TRBV12-3/TRBV12-4; cdr3_nt: TGTGCCAGCAGTTTTGTTGGGGGAGGCTACACCTTC; cdr3_aa: CASSFVGGGYTF
j_call: TRBJ2-1; clone_size: .; d_call: TRBD2; v_call: TRBV20-1; cdr3_nt: TGCAGTGCAAGGGACTACAAGTCCTACAATGAGCAGTTCTTC; cdr3_aa: CSARDYKSYNEQFF
j_call: TRBJ2-2; clone_size: .; d_call: .; v_call: TRBV3-1; cdr3_nt: TGTGCCAGCAGCCACGTCGTCGGGGCCGGGGAGCTGTTTTTT; cdr3_aa: CASSHVVGAGELFF
j_call: TRBJ2-5; clone_size: .; d_call: .; v_call: TRBV5-4; cdr3_nt: TGTGCCAGCAGAACGATGTCAGGGACCCAGTACTTC; cdr3_aa: CASRTMSGTQYF
j_call: TRBJ1-5; clone_size: .; d_call: .; v_call: TRBV6-1; cdr3_nt: TGTGCCAGCAGTGAATGGGGGATGAGTCAGCCCCAGCATTTT; cdr3_aa: CASSEWGMSQPQHF
j_call: TRBJ1-2; clone_size: once; d_call: .; v_call: TRBV20-1; cdr3_nt: TGCAGTGCTAGAGATTGGGCATTATCCGACTATGGCTACACCTTC; cdr3_aa: CSARDWALSDYGYTF
j_call: TRBJ1-2; clone_size: .; d_call: .; v_call: TRBV20-1; cdr3_nt: TGCAGTGCTAGAATCCTCGGGTCAGCTAACTATGGCTACACCTTC; cdr3_aa: CSARILGSANYGYTF
j_call: TRBJ2-7; clone_size: .; d_call: TRBD1; v_call: TRBV20-1; cdr3_nt: TGCAGTGCTAATCCTCGGGACAGGACCTACGAGCAGTACTTC; cdr3_aa: CSANPRDRTYEQYF